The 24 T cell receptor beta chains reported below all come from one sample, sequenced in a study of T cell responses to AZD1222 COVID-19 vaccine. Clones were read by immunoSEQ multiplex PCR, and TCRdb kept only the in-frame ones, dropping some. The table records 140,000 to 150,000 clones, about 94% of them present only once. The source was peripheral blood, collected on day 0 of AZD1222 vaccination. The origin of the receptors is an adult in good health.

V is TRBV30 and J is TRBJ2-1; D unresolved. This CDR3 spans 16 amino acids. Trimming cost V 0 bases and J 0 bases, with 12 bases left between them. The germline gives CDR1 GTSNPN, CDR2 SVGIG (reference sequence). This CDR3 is CAWSVPGRISYNEQFF. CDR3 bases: TGTGCCTGGAGTGTACCAGGACGGATCTCCTACAATGAGCAGTTCTTC.

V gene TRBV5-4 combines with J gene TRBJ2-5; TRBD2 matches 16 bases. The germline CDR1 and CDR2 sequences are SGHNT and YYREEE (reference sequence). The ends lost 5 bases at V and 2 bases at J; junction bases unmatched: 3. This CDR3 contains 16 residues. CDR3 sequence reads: CASSPGLAGGQETQYF. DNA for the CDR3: TGTGCCAGCAGTCCGGGACTAGCGGGAGGGCAAGAGACCCAGTACTTC.

Here the CDR3 reads CASGQGEGTQYF. The CDR3 nucleotides read TGTGCCAGCGGACAGGGGGAAGGGACCCAGTACTTC. The chain uses TRBV6-5 and TRBJ2-5; 10 bases fit TRBD1. V dropped 8 bases and J dropped 7; count of bases not matched to a gene: 4. The CDR3 consists of 12 residues. Germline V lookup: CDR1 MNHEY, CDR2 SVGAGI.

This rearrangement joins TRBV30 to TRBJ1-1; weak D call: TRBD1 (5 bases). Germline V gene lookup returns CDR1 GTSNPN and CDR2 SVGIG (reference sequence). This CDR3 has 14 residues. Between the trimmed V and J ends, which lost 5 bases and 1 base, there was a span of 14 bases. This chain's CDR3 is CAWGIQEENTEAFF. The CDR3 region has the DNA TGTGCCTGGGGGATACAGGAGGAGAACACTGAAGCTTTCTTT.

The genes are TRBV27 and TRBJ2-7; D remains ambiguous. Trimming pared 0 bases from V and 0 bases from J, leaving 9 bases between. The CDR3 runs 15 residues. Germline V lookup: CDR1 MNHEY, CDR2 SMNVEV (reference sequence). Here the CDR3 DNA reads TGTGCCAGCAGTTTATCCCGGTCCCCCTCCTACGAGCAGTACTTC. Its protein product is CASSLSRSPSYEQYF.

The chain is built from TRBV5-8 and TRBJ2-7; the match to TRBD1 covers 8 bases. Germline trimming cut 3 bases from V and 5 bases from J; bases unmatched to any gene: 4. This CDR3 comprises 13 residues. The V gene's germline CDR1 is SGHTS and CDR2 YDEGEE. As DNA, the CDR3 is TGTGCCAGCAGCTGGGACAGGAGCCACGAGCAGTACTTC. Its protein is CASSWDRSHEQYF.

The CDR3 loop reads CASSPRGHLSSYNEQFF. The CDR3 coding sequence is TGTGCCAGCAGCCCCCGGGGCCACTTGAGCTCCTACAATGAGCAGTTCTTC. The chain is built from TRBV5-4 and TRBJ2-1; D may correspond to TRBD1 or TRBD2 (5 bases each). Trimming left V 4 bases short and J 0 bases short, with 17 bases between. The CDR3 loop spans 17 amino acids. Germline CDR1 SGHNT, CDR2 YYREEE (reference sequence).

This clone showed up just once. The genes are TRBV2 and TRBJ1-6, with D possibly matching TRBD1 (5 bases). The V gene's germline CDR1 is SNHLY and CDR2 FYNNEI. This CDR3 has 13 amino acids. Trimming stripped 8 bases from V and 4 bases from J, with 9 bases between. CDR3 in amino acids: CASQSGYNSPLHF. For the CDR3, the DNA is TGTGCCAGCCAGTCAGGGTATAATTCACCCCTCCACTTT.

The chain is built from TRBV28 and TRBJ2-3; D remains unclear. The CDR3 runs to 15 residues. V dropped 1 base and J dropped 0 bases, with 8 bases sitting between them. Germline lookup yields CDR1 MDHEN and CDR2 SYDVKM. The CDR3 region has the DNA TGTGCCAGCAGTTTATCACTTTCTAGCACAGATACGCAGTATTTT. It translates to CASSLSLSSTDTQYF.

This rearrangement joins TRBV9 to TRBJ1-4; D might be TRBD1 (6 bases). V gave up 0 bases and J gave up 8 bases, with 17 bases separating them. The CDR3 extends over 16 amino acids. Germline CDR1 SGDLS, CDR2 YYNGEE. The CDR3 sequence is CASSVVSGTPREKLFF. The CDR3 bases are TGTGCCAGCAGCGTAGTATCGGGGACACCTCGAGAAAAACTGTTTTTT.

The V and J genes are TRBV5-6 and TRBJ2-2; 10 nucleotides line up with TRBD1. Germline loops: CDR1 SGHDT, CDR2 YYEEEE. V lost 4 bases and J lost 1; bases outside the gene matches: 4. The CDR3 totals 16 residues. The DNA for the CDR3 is TGTGCCAGCAGCCAAGACAGGGGGCGGAACACCGGGGAGCTGTTTTTT. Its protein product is CASSQDRGRNTGELFF.

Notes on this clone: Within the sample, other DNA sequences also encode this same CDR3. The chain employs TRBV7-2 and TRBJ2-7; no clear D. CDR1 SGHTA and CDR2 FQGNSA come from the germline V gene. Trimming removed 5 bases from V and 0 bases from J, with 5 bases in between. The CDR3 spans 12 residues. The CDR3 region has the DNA TGTGCCAGCAGCCCCCCCTCCTACGAGCAGTACTTC. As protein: CASSPPSYEQYF.

The DNA of the CDR3 is TGTGCCAGCAGCCCCGGGACCAATTACCAAGAGACCCAGTACTTC. Its protein is CASSPGTNYQETQYF. The rearrangement joins TRBV5-6 to TRBJ2-5; the D gene could be TRBD1 or TRBD2 (5 bases each). The V gene's germline CDR1 is SGHDT and CDR2 YYEEEE. V was clipped by 4 bases and J by 0 bases, with 13 bases between them. CDR3 length: 15 residues.

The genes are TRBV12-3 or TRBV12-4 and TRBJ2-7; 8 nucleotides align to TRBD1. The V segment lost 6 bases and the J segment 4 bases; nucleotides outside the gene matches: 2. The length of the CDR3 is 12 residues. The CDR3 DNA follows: TGTGCCAGCAGGCAGGGGGCTTACGAGCAGTACTTC. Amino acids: CASRQGAYEQYF.

DNA of the CDR3: TGTGCCAGCAGCGTCTCAGGACTAGCCTACAATGAGCAGTTCTTC. Its protein is CASSVSGLAYNEQFF. This chain connects TRBV9 to TRBJ2-1; 7 bases agree with TRBD2. Germline V gene data show CDR1 as SGDLS and CDR2 as YYNGEE. V shed 2 bases and J 2 bases; nucleotides not matched to a gene: 4. This CDR3 spans 15 amino acids.

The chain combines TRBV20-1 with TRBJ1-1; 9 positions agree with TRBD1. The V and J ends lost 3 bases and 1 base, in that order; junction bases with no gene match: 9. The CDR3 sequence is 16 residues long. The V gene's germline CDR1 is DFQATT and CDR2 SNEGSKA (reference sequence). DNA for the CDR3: TGCAGTGCTAGTGAGGGACAGGGTTTTTGGAACACTGAAGCTTTCTTT. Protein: CSASEGQGFWNTEAFF.

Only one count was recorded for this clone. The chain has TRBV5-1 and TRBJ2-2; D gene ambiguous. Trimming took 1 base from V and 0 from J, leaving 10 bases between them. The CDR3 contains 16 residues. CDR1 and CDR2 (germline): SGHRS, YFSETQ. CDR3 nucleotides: TGCGCCAGCAGCTTGAAAGGGCCGACGAACACCGGGGAGCTGTTTTTT. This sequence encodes CASSLKGPTNTGELFF.

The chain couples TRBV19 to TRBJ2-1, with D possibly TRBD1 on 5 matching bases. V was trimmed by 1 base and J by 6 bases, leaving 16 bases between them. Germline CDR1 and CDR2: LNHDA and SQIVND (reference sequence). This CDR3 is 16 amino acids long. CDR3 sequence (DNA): TGTGCCAGTAGTATAGTAGGGGTCCGCTCCGGCAATGAGCAGTTCTTC. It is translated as CASSIVGVRSGNEQFF.

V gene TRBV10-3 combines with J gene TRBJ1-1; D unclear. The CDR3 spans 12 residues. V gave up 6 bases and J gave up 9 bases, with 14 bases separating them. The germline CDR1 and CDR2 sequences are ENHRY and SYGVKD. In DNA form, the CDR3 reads TGTGCCATCAGCGACCAAAAGAATAAAGCTTTCTTT. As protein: CAISDQKNKAFF.

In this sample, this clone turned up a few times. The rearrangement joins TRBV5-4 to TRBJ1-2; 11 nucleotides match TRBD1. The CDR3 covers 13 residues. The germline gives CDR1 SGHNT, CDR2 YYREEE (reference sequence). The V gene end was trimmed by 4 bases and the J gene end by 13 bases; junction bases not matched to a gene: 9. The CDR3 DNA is TGTGCCAGCAGCCGGGGACAGGGGGAGGACTGCACCTTC. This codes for CASSRGQGEDCTF.

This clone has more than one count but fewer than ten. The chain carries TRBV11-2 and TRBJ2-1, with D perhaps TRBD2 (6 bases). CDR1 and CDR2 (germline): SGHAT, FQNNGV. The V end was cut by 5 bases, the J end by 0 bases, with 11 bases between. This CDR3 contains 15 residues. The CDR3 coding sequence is TGTGCCAGCAGCGAGGCTAGCGCCTCCTACAATGAGCAGTTCTTC. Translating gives CASSEASASYNEQFF.

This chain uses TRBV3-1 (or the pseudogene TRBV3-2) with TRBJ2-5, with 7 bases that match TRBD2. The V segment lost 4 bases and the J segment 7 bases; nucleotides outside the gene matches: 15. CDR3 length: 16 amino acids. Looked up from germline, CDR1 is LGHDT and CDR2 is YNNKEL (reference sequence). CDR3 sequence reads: CASSPPPGLPPVTQYF. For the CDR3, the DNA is TGTGCCAGCAGCCCACCTCCGGGACTACCCCCGGTGACCCAGTACTTC.

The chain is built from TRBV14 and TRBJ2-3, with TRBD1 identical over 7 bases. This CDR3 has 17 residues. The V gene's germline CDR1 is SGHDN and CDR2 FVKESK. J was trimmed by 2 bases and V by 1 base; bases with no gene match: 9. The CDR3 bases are TGTGCCAGCAGCCAAGGGTCTAGGGGGCGCGTCACAGATACGCAGTATTTT. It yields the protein CASSQGSRGRVTDTQYF.

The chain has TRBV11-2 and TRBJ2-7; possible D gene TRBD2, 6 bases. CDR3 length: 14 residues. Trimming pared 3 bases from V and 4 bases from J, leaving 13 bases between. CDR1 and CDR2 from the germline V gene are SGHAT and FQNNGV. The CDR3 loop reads CASSFSLAGYEQYF. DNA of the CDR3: TGTGCCAGCAGCTTCTCCCTCGCGGGGTACGAGCAGTACTTC.